The clone carrying this T cell receptor beta chain has a count of ten or more. Its antigen is not identified. The source of the sample is a study of early T cells in non-severe SARS-CoV-2 infection. Study as a whole: It was bulk RNA from unsorted whole blood that was sequenced, and the chains were unpaired. Study-wide findings and caveats: Database matching using VDJdb favored anti-spike CD8 responses, with private and CD4 specificities left missing.

V trimming: 7 bases; J trimming: 3 bases; junction bases outside the gene matches: 10. CDR3 length: 14 residues. CDR1 and CDR2 from the germline V gene are SQVTM and ANQGSEA. Unique molecular identifiers were affixed to single, distinct cDNA molecules. TCRdb fed the 5' RACE reads into MiXCR, producing one record per CDR3 protein. The sample has roughly 97,000 distinct CDR3 sequences, 11% seen once; the top ten hold around 4.3%. The source was whole blood, collected at baseline. This sequence was found in an adult who was a healthcare worker with PCR-confirmed SARS-CoV-2 infection or an uninfected control (not recorded which). This chain uses TRBV29-1 with TRBJ1-2, with 8 bases matching TRBD1. As DNA, the CDR3 is TGCAGCGCCTCACCGACAGGGGCGGACTATGGCTACACCTTC. This sequence encodes CSASPTGADYGYTF. Full variable domain (missing parts from reference TRBV29-1 and TRBJ1-2): SAVISQKPSRDICQRGTSLTIQCQVDSQVTMMFWYRQQPGQSLTLIATANQGSEATYESGFVIDKFPISRPNLTFSTLTVSNMSPEDSSIYLCSASPTGADYGYTFGSGTRLTVV.